The clone carrying this T cell receptor beta chain was picked up a small number of times. As yet, its antigen is unknown. The sample originates from a study of human T cells and chemical hapten exposure. Study-level results: Counts of TCRs above 1 in 1000 frequency stayed unchanged with DPC sensitization. Patch test score tracked positively with PT1 expanded TCR counts.

Germline values: CDR1 SNHLY, CDR2 FYNNEI. With 7 bases removed from V and 0 bases from J, the gap between germline ends came to 15 bases. The CDR3 sequence is 15 residues long. Methods used by the authors: Between about 23,224 and 750,000 TCRs appeared in each sample, and the median stood at roughly 100,000. TCRdb passed the RACE reads through MiXCR, listing each CDR3 protein once. It is TCRdb's table, rather than the study itself, that gives the V and J calls and clone size. The sample lists approximately 110,000 distinct CDR3 sequences, roughly 10% occurring once. Time point in this sample: patch test 2, 6 weeks after DPC sensitization. This sample's treatment: therapeutic diphenylcyclopropenone sensitization with weekly scalp DPC. Alopecia patients, 18 to 70 years old and DPC-suitable, served as donors.

The J gene is TRBJ1-1, the V gene TRBV2, with TRBD1 as a possible D gene (5 bases). The clonotype comes from a woman in her 40s with alopecia areata. Some clones in this sample may be carry-over from other donors' samples. The specimen was whole blood, collected in connection with sensitization to the hapten diphenylcyclopropenone (DPC). CDR3: CASKPGLSVNTEAFF. The CDR3, as DNA: TGTGCCAGCAAACCGGGACTCTCAGTGAACACTGAAGCTTTCTTT.